This is a list of T cell receptor beta chains from one sample in a study of T-cell memory formation after mild COVID-19. TCRdb itself ran the 5' RACE reads through MiXCR, one entry per CDR3 protein. The data contain approximately 65,000 distinct CDR3 sequences, approximately 9% of them seen just once; the ten biggest clones take up approximately 1.1%. The source material was PBMCs or a T cell subset sorted from them (not recorded which). These TCRs come from a man aged 18 to 29 who had mild COVID-19 (a few samples of this study predate the infection). Cell type and time point are not known. Each CDR3 is given with its conserved first and last residue. A D gene is named only where the DNA matches it firmly. Expanded clones are given a class, and other clones once, few, many or no size at all.

abundance: many; v_gene: TRBV20-1; j_gene: TRBJ2-3; d_gene: TRBD2; CDR3aa: CSALTSGDTQYF; CDR3nt: TGCAGTGCTTTGACTAGCGGGGATACGCAGTATTTT
abundance: .; v_gene: TRBV20-1; j_gene: TRBJ1-2; d_gene: .; CDR3aa: CSARDSTDYGYTF; CDR3nt: TGCAGTGCTAGAGATTCTACAGACTATGGCTACACCTTC
abundance: many; v_gene: TRBV7-9; j_gene: TRBJ2-1; d_gene: TRBD1; CDR3aa: CASSPDRARGNEQFF; CDR3nt: TGTGCCAGCAGCCCGGACAGGGCTAGGGGCAATGAGCAGTTCTTC
abundance: .; v_gene: TRBV7-9; j_gene: TRBJ2-7; d_gene: .; CDR3aa: CASSPGGGHFYEQYF; CDR3nt: TGTGCCAGCAGCCCCGGCGGGGGCCATTTCTACGAGCAGTACTTC
abundance: many; v_gene: TRBV7-3; j_gene: TRBJ1-1; d_gene: .; CDR3aa: CASSWSPGRNTEAFF; CDR3nt: TGTGCCAGCAGCTGGTCCCCAGGGAGGAACACTGAAGCTTTCTTT
abundance: few; v_gene: TRBV10-1; j_gene: TRBJ2-2; d_gene: .; CDR3aa: CASSEQKGMTGELFF; CDR3nt: TGCGCCAGCAGTGAGCAAAAAGGCATGACCGGGGAGCTGTTTTTT
abundance: many; v_gene: TRBV5-1; j_gene: TRBJ2-3; d_gene: TRBD1; CDR3aa: CASSPGTVDVDTQYF; CDR3nt: TGCGCCAGCAGCCCAGGGACAGTGGACGTAGATACGCAGTATTTT
abundance: .; v_gene: TRBV4-1; j_gene: TRBJ1-2; d_gene: .; CDR3aa: CASSQGRGYTF; CDR3nt: TGCGCCAGCAGCCAAGGCCGGGGCTACACCTTC
abundance: few; v_gene: TRBV4-3; j_gene: TRBJ2-3; d_gene: TRBD1; CDR3aa: CASGPGGDTDTQYF; CDR3nt: TGCGCCAGTGGTCCAGGGGGAGACACAGATACGCAGTATTTT
abundance: few; v_gene: TRBV2; j_gene: TRBJ2-5; d_gene: .; CDR3aa: CASRTRGDQYF; CDR3nt: TGTGCCAGCAGGACAAGAGGGGACCAGTACTTC
abundance: .; v_gene: TRBV4-3; j_gene: TRBJ1-2; d_gene: .; CDR3aa: CASSQGEGVGYGYTF; CDR3nt: TGCGCCAGCAGCCAGGGGGAAGGGGTCGGCTATGGCTACACCTTC
abundance: .; v_gene: TRBV3-1; j_gene: TRBJ2-5; d_gene: .; CDR3aa: CASRQGSETQYF; CDR3nt: TGTGCCAGCAGACAGGGTTCCGAGACCCAGTACTTC
abundance: .; v_gene: TRBV20-1; j_gene: TRBJ1-1; d_gene: .; CDR3aa: CSASRPSGGMYTEAFF; CDR3nt: TGCAGTGCCAGTCGTCCCAGCGGGGGTATGTACACTGAAGCTTTCTTT
abundance: .; v_gene: TRBV12-3/TRBV12-4; j_gene: TRBJ2-7; d_gene: .; CDR3aa: CASSLGQASYEQYF; CDR3nt: TGTGCCAGCAGTTTGGGGCAGGCCTCCTACGAGCAGTACTTC
abundance: .; v_gene: TRBV12-3/TRBV12-4; j_gene: TRBJ1-2; d_gene: .; CDR3aa: CASSRGQHNYGYTF; CDR3nt: TGTGCCAGCAGTCGCGGGCAGCATAACTATGGCTACACCTTC
abundance: few; v_gene: TRBV20-1; j_gene: TRBJ2-1; d_gene: .; CDR3aa: CSARVANEQFF; CDR3nt: TGCAGTGCTAGAGTAGCGAATGAGCAGTTCTTC
abundance: .; v_gene: TRBV7-3; j_gene: TRBJ2-2; d_gene: TRBD2; CDR3aa: CASSLYLAGGTGELFF; CDR3nt: TGTGCCAGCAGCTTATACCTAGCGGGGGGGACCGGGGAGCTGTTTTTT
abundance: few; v_gene: TRBV7-8; j_gene: TRBJ2-1; d_gene: TRBD2; CDR3aa: CASSLDVSGVYNEQFF; CDR3nt: TGTGCCAGCAGCTTAGACGTTAGCGGGGTATACAATGAGCAGTTCTTC
abundance: .; v_gene: TRBV5-5; j_gene: TRBJ2-1; d_gene: TRBD2; CDR3aa: CASSFYGGTYNEQFF; CDR3nt: TGTGCCAGCAGCTTCTACGGGGGGACCTACAATGAGCAGTTCTTC
abundance: .; v_gene: TRBV20-1; j_gene: TRBJ2-1; d_gene: .; CDR3aa: CSAEQGRGVNEQFF; CDR3nt: TGCAGTGCTGAACAGGGTCGGGGGGTGAATGAGCAGTTCTTC
abundance: many; v_gene: TRBV12-3/TRBV12-4; j_gene: TRBJ2-3; d_gene: TRBD2; CDR3aa: CASSSGGPTDTQYF; CDR3nt: TGTGCCAGCAGTTCGGGGGGGCCCACAGATACGCAGTATTTT
abundance: few; v_gene: TRBV5-1; j_gene: TRBJ2-1; d_gene: .; CDR3aa: CASSLNDWGSYNEQFF; CDR3nt: TGCGCCAGCAGCTTGAATGACTGGGGCAGCTACAATGAGCAGTTCTTC